The T cell receptor beta chain under discussion was sequenced for a study of T cells after yellow fever vaccination (dated by TCRdb to between 2019 and 2020). For the study in its entirety: Libraries from fractions with low cell numbers were prepared with the SMART-Seq v4 Ultra Low Input RNA kit. Blood was drawn at multiple timepoints before and after primary and secondary immunization, with bulk PBMC replicates and cell subsets isolated. Two healthy male donors, one aged 18 to 30 and one aged 30 to 39 years, were included in the cohort. To follow T-cell clones before and after primary and booster YFV17D yellow fever vaccination, bulk TCR alpha and beta repertoires were sequenced over time. Broader findings and caveats from the paper: The study included only a couple of donors, which limits how far the findings can be generalized. Because abundant contaminating clonotypes from the bulk population could be contained in FACS-sorted repertoires, computational filtering was required. Most clones expanded after primary vaccination (around 97% of CD4 and around nine tenths of CD8) were re-detected after the booster, suggesting that broad memory maintenance occurred. The secondary T-cell response was found to be weaker but faster than the primary response, with a peak reached on day 5 rather than on day 15. A small share of clonotypes was detected in both CD4 and CD8 compartments, with the overlap likely arising from convergent recombination.

According to the study, the label for this sample's treatment or condition signals: live attenuated yellow fever vaccine strain. PBMCs were isolated from peripheral blood using a standard Ficoll-Paque protocol. Dynabeads CD4 and CD8 positive selection kits were used to isolate CD4 and CD8 T-cell fractions. RNA was extracted with TriZol from bulk PBMCs, CD4 and CD8 fractions, and dextramer-positive and dextramer-negative fractions. The germline V gene (reference sequence) sets CDR1 to SEHNR and CDR2 to FQNEAQ. The cysteine opens and the phenylalanine closes a CDR3 of 12 amino acids. The DNA shown is the 36-base CDR3, in frame from base 1. V lost 3 bases and J lost 6 bases; the stretch between them is 9 bases long. The sample holds many counts of this clonotype. The antigen it recognizes is unknown. No qualities accompany the bases; no much larger clone lies one base away. The reads were generated on an Illumina NovaSeq 6000. TCR cDNA was synthesized by 5'RACE template switching, through which a universal primer site and unique molecular identifiers were introduced. Priming for cDNA synthesis came from both the TCR alpha and TCR beta constant segments. Two PCR steps were used to amplify libraries, with sample barcodes and sequencing adapters being added in the second step. Sequencing of libraries was performed on Illumina HiSeq 2500 (2x100 bp) or NovaSeq (2x150 bp). The paper's data handling went like this. Demultiplexing of reads and collapsing into UMI consensus sequences were performed with MIGEC, and V(D)J alignment was carried out with MiXCR. Vaccine-responding clonotypes were identified with edgeR using replicate PBMC samples, with FDR below 0.01 and a log2 fold change above 5 up to day 15 being required. Each bulk clonotype received a CD4 or CD8 identity based on whether the sequenced CD4 or CD8 repertoire contained that clonotype at higher abundance. TCRdb reprocessed the public reads (quality trimming at Q25 with fastp, clone calling with MiXCR) and kept in-frame beta chains. Rows are unified per CDR3 protein, each entry keeping the most common DNA and genes. TCRdb's processing, not the authors', yielded these V and J calls. This sample comprises approximately 120,000 distinct CDR3 sequences, roughly 10% of them detected only once. The top ten clonotypes cover roughly 40% of the sample.

This TCR came from a man between 18 and 29 years old who received the YFV17D yellow fever vaccine. The material sequenced was CD8+ T cells sorted from PBMCs, taken on the day of the yellow fever booster vaccination. The chain is encoded by TRBV7-9 joined to TRBJ2-7, with the D gene call left open. The CDR3 here reads CASSFRRPEQYF. The DNA reads as follows: TGTGCCAGCAGCTTTCGTAGGCCCGAGCAGTACTTC.